This T cell receptor beta chain emerged from a study of blood T cell repertoires in COVID-19 (dated by TCRdb to the early 2020s). About the full investigation: Collaborator samples came from the United States, Italy and Spain and covered acute and convalescent phases of COVID-19. The prospective study material was composed of cDNA or gDNA derived from T cells, B-cell-depleted T cells, or PBMCs. Subjects who had been exposed to COVID-19, were actively infected with it, or had recovered from it provided the deeply sampled blood TCRbeta repertoires that made up the dataset. The repertoires were made available in a free public database intended to serve as a resource for research on the immune response to SARS-CoV-2. The samples were drawn from two sources: the first 160 participants of the ongoing ImmuneRACE study, and 1,000 to 1,500 subjects contributed by 6 global collaborators. A de-identified subject ID, COVID-19 status, age in years and sex were almost always included in the sample metadata. Where available, HLA class I and class II types were obtained from metadata supplied by the sample provider rather than from assay-based typing.

Results and caveats for the whole study, not just this receptor: Clinical and demographic metadata were provided uncurated, with the amount varying by source and participant.

The junction carries 8 bases between V and J, which are trimmed by 0 bases and 0 bases respectively. CDR1 and CDR2 (KGHDR, SFDVKD) derive from the germline V gene. The CDR3 runs 16 amino acids, cysteine and phenylalanine included. Only the CDR3 DNA stays, 48 bases, in frame from base 1. About this clone: Its antigen target is currently unknown. Nothing much larger sits one base from this clone, and base qualities are not available.

TCRbeta CDR3 regions were amplified from genomic DNA by means of the immunoSEQ Assay, a bias-controlled multiplex PCR. Processing in the source paper ran as follows. The number of nucleated cells in each sample was estimated by amplification of reference gene primers within the assay. To quantify the absolute abundance of each unique TCRbeta CDR3 rearrangement, sequence reads were collapsed and filtered. For each sample, productive Simpson clonality was calculated as the square root of Simpson's diversity index across productive rearrangements. TCRdb stores this immuneACCESS table with in-frame sequences only. Part of the clones is absent; in the studies checked, under half of the shortfall reflects unresolved V genes, and no reason is known for the rest. Clone size and the V and J calls come from that table; the DNA yielded D and trimming. The sample includes about 140,000 clones, with roughly 80% observed a single time. Clones ranked in the top ten supply less than 9.5% of the sample.

Collaborating institutions collected whole blood in K2EDTA tubes following their own protocols. For TCRbeta analysis, collaborator samples were shipped as frozen whole blood, as isolated PBMCs, or as DNA extracted from either sample type. Sequencing was done on a sample of peripheral blood. The chain couples TRBV24-1 to TRBJ1-5; the D segment cannot be called with confidence. The TCR originated in a human donor in a cohort sampled during active COVID-19. The CDR3 is CATSDLGTNSNQPQHF. The DNA sequence is given as TGTGCCACCAGTGATTTGGGCACTAATAGCAATCAGCCCCAGCATTTT.